These 22 T cell receptor beta chains were all obtained from the same sample, sequenced in a study of blood T cell repertoires in COVID-19 (dated by TCRdb to 2020 to 2022). Preparation of the library involved the immunoSEQ multiplex PCR assay. TCRdb limited this immuneACCESS table to in-frame rearrangements with V and J called. A share of clones is missing; checked studies link under half to unresolved V genes, and the rest is unexplained. A total of more than 250,000 clones appear in this sample, around 87% of them only once. About 1.7% of the sample comes from the top ten. The specimen was PBMCs or T cells enriched from blood (not recorded which). The receptor set was obtained from a woman aged 18-29 years with acute COVID-19.

The rearrangement uses TRBV7-9 and TRBJ2-3; 8 nucleotides match TRBD1. The CDR3 covers 17 residues. Trimming at V came to 4 bases and at J to 0 bases, leaving 9 bases not matched to a gene. Germline-derived CDR1 and CDR2 are SEHNR and FQNEAQ (reference sequence). In nucleotides, the CDR3 is TGTGCCAGCAGCTCAAGTGACAGGGGCCAAAGCACAGATACGCAGTATTTT. Its translation: CASSSSDRGQSTDTQYF.

The CDR3 is CASSLGEGTGTEAFF. Here the CDR3 DNA reads TGCGCCAGCAGCCTCGGGGAGGGGACGGGCACTGAAGCTTTCTTT. The chain is built from TRBV4-3 and TRBJ1-1, with D possibly being TRBD1 (5 bases). CDR1 and CDR2 from the germline V gene are LGHNA and YSLEER. V was pared by 4 bases and J by 4 bases, with 16 bases between. This CDR3 region has 15 residues.

V gene TRBV5-4 combines with J gene TRBJ2-1; 8 positions match TRBD2. There are 17 residues in the CDR3. V lost 3 bases and J lost 4; bases outside the gene matches: 12. Germline V gives CDR1 SGHNT, CDR2 YYREEE (reference sequence). CDR3 amino acids: CASSSALLAGLYNEQFF. The CDR3 region has the DNA TGTGCCAGCAGCTCTGCGCTTCTAGCGGGTCTTTACAATGAGCAGTTCTTC.

The chain links TRBV10-3 to TRBJ2-1; 7 nucleotides match TRBD2. With V trimmed by 9 bases and J by 6 bases, 2 bases remained unmatched. Germline assignment: CDR1 ENHRY and CDR2 SYGVKD. The CDR3 runs 11 residues. The CDR3 DNA sequence: TGTGCCATAGGACTAGGCAATGAGCAGTTCTTC. Translated: CAIGLGNEQFF.

This sequence joins TRBV2 and TRBJ2-7, with TRBD1 identical over 7 bases. The trim removed 4 bases at V and 6 bases at J, leaving 9 bases unmatched. The V gene's germline CDR1 is SNHLY and CDR2 FYNNEI. There are 14 residues in the CDR3. The CDR3 DNA follows: TGTGCCAGCAGTGCGACAGGGTTAGTCAGCGAGCAGTACTTC. It encodes CASSATGLVSEQYF.

The chain couples TRBV14 to TRBJ2-7, with D tentatively TRBD1 (6 bases). The CDR3 loop spans 15 amino acids. Trimming removed 5 bases at V and 5 bases at J, with 19 bases between. Germline V gene lookup returns CDR1 SGHDN and CDR2 FVKESK. CDR3 amino acids: CASSETEGELDEQYF. The CDR3 DNA reads as TGTGCCAGCAGCGAAACAGAGGGGGAATTAGACGAGCAGTACTTC.

The genes are TRBV7-9 and TRBJ1-1; no firm D call. Trimming pared 5 bases from V and 8 bases from J, leaving 12 bases between. The CDR3 is 12 residues long. Looked up from germline, CDR1 is SEHNR and CDR2 is FQNEAQ (reference sequence). The CDR3 DNA follows: TGTGCCAGCAGCCGTACCGAGAGAGAAGCTTTCTTT. Its protein product is CASSRTEREAFF.

This clone occurred once. The rearrangement links TRBV28 to TRBJ1-5; D is unresolved. Germline values: CDR1 MDHEN, CDR2 SYDVKM. CDR3 length: 16 amino acids. Between the trimmed V and J ends, which lost 3 bases and 1 base, there was a span of 13 bases. CDR3 region: CASSLRSEGSNQPQHF. In nucleotides, the CDR3 is TGTGCCAGCAGTTTGAGGTCCGAGGGAAGCAATCAGCCCCAGCATTTT.

In DNA, the CDR3 is TGTGCCAGCAGGTTACGACAGGGGACCCCTTCCTACGAGCAGTACTTC. Its protein is CASRLRQGTPSYEQYF. V and J are TRBV27 and TRBJ2-7; 8 bases fit TRBD1. This CDR3 comprises 16 residues. The germline V gene encodes CDR1 MNHEY and CDR2 SMNVEV (reference sequence). With V trimmed by 6 bases and J by 1 base, 11 bases remained unmatched.

The chain carries TRBV28 and TRBJ1-6; 7 nucleotides align to TRBD1. Germline trimming cut 10 bases from V and 0 bases from J; bases unmatched to any gene: 6. The CDR3 loop spans 15 amino acids. CDR1 and CDR2 (germline): MDHEN, SYDVKM. This CDR3 is CATRDSTSYNSPLHF. The CDR3 coding sequence is TGTGCCACCAGGGACAGCACCTCCTATAATTCACCCCTCCACTTT.

This clone was recorded only once. This sequence joins TRBV9 and TRBJ1-6, with TRBD1 matching 9 bases. Losses at the gene ends were 4 bases for V and 10 bases for J; bases not matched to a gene: 6. This CDR3 comprises 14 residues. The germline gives CDR1 SGDLS, CDR2 YYNGEE. This CDR3 reads CASSQGQGVSPLHF. The CDR3 DNA reads as TGTGCCAGCAGCCAGGGACAGGGAGTCTCACCCCTCCACTTT.

The chain is built from TRBV9 and TRBJ2-2, with a weak D call TRBD1 (5 bases). The V end lost 4 bases, the J end lost 2 bases, and 12 bases lay between the germline ends. CDR3 length: 15 residues. The V gene's germline CDR1 is SGDLS and CDR2 YYNGEE. DNA of the CDR3: TGTGCCAGCAGCCAGGGTCGAATCAACACCGGGGAGCTGTTTTTT. Amino acids: CASSQGRINTGELFF.

The V gene is TRBV11-2, the J gene TRBJ2-3; TRBD2 agrees at 13 bases. Trimming at V came to 0 bases and at J to 2 bases, leaving 8 bases not matched to a gene. This CDR3 spans 19 amino acids. CDR1 is SGHAT, CDR2 FQNNGV, per germline. The CDR3 is CASSLDAGLAGTHTDTQYF. CDR3 DNA: TGTGCCAGCAGCTTAGATGCGGGACTAGCGGGAACCCACACAGATACGCAGTATTTT.

The CDR3 DNA is TGTGCCAGCAGTGAGGCGACTAGCGGGAGTAATGAGCAGTTCTTC. This encodes CASSEATSGSNEQFF. The chain has TRBV6-4 and TRBJ2-1; TRBD2 matches 12 bases. CDR1 is MRHNA, CDR2 SNTAGT, per germline. V was pared by 3 bases and J by 7 bases, with 4 bases of the junction left unmatched. The CDR3 covers 15 residues.

The chain has TRBV10-2 and TRBJ2-2; TRBD2 matches 9 bases. The germline V gene encodes CDR1 WSHSY and CDR2 SAAADI. With 7 bases clipped from V and 3 bases from J, the junction kept 15 bases outside the gene matches. CDR3 length equals 18 residues. CDR3 region: CASTPPGLALVDTGELFF. The CDR3 DNA follows: TGCGCCAGCACCCCCCCAGGACTAGCGCTCGTAGACACCGGGGAGCTGTTTTTT.

A single count supports this clone. The chain couples TRBV19 to TRBJ1-1, with TRBD1 identical over 8 bases. Per the germline V gene, CDR1 is LNHDA and CDR2 is SQIVND (reference sequence). The CDR3 sequence is 16 residues long. V lost 3 bases to trimming and J lost 4 bases; unmatched junction nucleotides: 10. The CDR3 loop is CASSMGRSGGFTEAFF. The CDR3 DNA sequence: TGTGCCAGTAGTATGGGCCGATCAGGGGGCTTCACTGAAGCTTTCTTT.

The V call is TRBV2, the J call TRBJ2-1; the D gene is possibly TRBD2 (6 bases). Trimming stripped 11 bases from V and 0 bases from J, with 23 bases between. The germline V gene encodes CDR1 SNHLY and CDR2 FYNNEI. This CDR3 has 17 amino acids. CDR3 DNA: TGTGCCGCCACGGGAGACAGCCCCAGGAGCTCCTACAATGAGCAGTTCTTC. This codes for CAATGDSPRSSYNEQFF.

J is TRBJ2-7 and V is TRBV10-2; D is perhaps TRBD1 (6 bases). The CDR3 consists of 14 residues. Germline values: CDR1 WSHSY, CDR2 SAAADI. V was pared by 1 base and J by 2 bases, with 9 bases between. CDR3 amino acids: CASSEFQGTYEQYF. The CDR3, as DNA: TGCGCCAGCAGTGAGTTCCAGGGGACCTACGAGCAGTACTTC.

The chain recombines TRBV25-1 with TRBJ1-6; 9 positions agree with TRBD1. Germline V gene lookup returns CDR1 MGHDK and CDR2 SYGVNS. V shed 5 bases, J shed 7 bases, and the junction held 6 bases outside the gene matches. The CDR3 length is 15 residues. The CDR3 sequence: CASSLQGAVNSPLHF. CDR3 bases: TGTGCCAGCAGTCTACAGGGGGCGGTGAATTCACCCCTCCACTTT.

The V gene is TRBV7-2, the J gene TRBJ2-1; 7 nucleotides match TRBD1. Losses at the gene ends were 3 bases for V and 7 bases for J; bases not matched to a gene: 9. From germline, CDR1 is SGHTA and CDR2 FQGNSA. This CDR3 has 15 amino acids. This CDR3 reads CASSFRRQGRNEQFF. CDR3 DNA sequence: TGTGCCAGCAGCTTCCGACGACAGGGTCGAAATGAGCAGTTCTTC.

The chain is built from TRBV5-5 and TRBJ1-4; 12 nucleotides match TRBD1. Germline trimming cut 5 bases from V and 4 bases from J; bases unmatched to any gene: 6. Germline V gene lookup returns CDR1 SGHKS and CDR2 YYEKEE (reference sequence). The CDR3 is 16 residues long. The CDR3 spells CASSSGTGGFNEKLFF. CDR3 in DNA: TGTGCCAGCAGTTCCGGGACAGGGGGCTTTAATGAAAAACTGTTTTTT.

V is TRBV6-1 and J is TRBJ2-7, with TRBD1 identical over 7 bases. The CDR3 length is 15 residues. CDR1 is MNHNS, CDR2 SASEGT, per germline. V lost 3 bases to trimming and J lost 4 bases; unmatched junction nucleotides: 9. The CDR3 region has the DNA TGTGCCAGCAGTGAGTCGTCAGGGGGAACTTACGAGCAGTACTTC. This encodes CASSESSGGTYEQYF.